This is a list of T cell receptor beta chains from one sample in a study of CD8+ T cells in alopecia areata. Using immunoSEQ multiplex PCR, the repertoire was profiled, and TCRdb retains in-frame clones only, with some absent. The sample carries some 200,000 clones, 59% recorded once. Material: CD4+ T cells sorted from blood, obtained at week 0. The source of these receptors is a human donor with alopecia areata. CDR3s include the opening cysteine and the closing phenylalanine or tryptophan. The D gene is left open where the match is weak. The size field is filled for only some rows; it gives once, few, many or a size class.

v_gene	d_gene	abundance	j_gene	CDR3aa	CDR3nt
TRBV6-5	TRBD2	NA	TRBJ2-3	CASSYDAGGSADTQYF	TGTGCCAGCAGTTATGATGCGGGGGGCAGTGCAGATACGCAGTATTTT
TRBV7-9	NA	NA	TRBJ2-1	CASSPTVLSYNEQFF	TGTGCCAGCAGCCCGACAGTACTCTCCTACAATGAGCAGTTCTTC
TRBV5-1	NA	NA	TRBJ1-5	CASSFGGLDQPQHF	TGCGCCAGCAGCTTCGGGGGGCTGGACCAGCCCCAGCATTTT
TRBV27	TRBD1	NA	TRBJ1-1	CASSLRTGVTNTEAFF	TGTGCCAGCAGTTTGAGGACAGGGGTTACGAACACTGAAGCTTTCTTT
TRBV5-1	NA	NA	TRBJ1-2	CASSSGGQGGNYGYTF	TGCGCCAGCAGCTCGGGGGGCCAGGGAGGGAACTATGGCTACACCTTC
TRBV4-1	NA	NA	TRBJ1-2	CASSQLPGLNYGYTF	TGCGCCAGCAGCCAACTCCCAGGGCTGAACTATGGCTACACCTTC
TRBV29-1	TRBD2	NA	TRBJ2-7	CSGSLAGTNSYEQYF	TGCAGCGGGAGTCTAGCGGGCACAAACTCCTACGAGCAGTACTTC
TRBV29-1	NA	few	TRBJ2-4	CSVLSGAPSTQYF	TGCAGCGTTCTCTCCGGGGCCCCCTCCACTCAGTACTTC
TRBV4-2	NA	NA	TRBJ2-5	CASSQGLAGGETQYF	TGTGCCAGCAGCCAAGGTCTGGCAGGCGGAGAGACCCAGTACTTC
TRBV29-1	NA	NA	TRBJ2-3	CSGGGGRVTDTQYF	TGCAGCGGTGGGGGGGGCAGGGTCACAGATACGCAGTATTTT
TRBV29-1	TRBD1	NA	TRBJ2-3	CSVIDRGVSTDTQYF	TGCAGCGTTATAGACAGGGGCGTTAGCACAGATACGCAGTATTTT
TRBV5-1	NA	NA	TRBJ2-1	CASSFGQNYNEQFF	TGCGCCAGCAGCTTTGGACAGAATTACAATGAGCAGTTCTTC
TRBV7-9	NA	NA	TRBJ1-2	CASSSLRQNYGYTF	TGTGCCAGCAGCTCCCTCAGACAGAACTATGGCTACACCTTC
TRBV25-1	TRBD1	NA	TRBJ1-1	CASKPGSARGQAFF	TGTGCCAGCAAGCCCGGGTCGGCCAGGGGGCAAGCTTTCTTT
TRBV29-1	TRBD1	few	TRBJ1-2	CSVEGILEDRDSRLGYTF	TGCAGCGTTGAAGGTATATTGGAGGACAGGGACTCCCGATTGGGCTACACCTTC
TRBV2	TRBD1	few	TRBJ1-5	CASVGQTNQPQHF	TGTGCCAGCGTGGGACAGACAAATCAGCCCCAGCATTTT
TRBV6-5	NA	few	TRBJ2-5	CASSYRGGVGQETQYF	TGTGCCAGCAGTTACAGGGGCGGGGTTGGTCAAGAGACCCAGTACTTC
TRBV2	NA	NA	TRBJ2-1	CASSTPGQYNEQFF	TGTGCCAGCAGTACCCCCGGACAGTACAATGAGCAGTTCTTC
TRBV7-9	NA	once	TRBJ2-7	CASSPKRVLGAFYEQYF	TGTGCCAGCAGCCCCAAACGGGTCCTCGGGGCTTTTTACGAGCAGTACTTC
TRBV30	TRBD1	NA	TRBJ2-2	CAWTGTGRYTGELFF	TGTGCCTGGACTGGGACAGGGAGGTACACCGGGGAGCTGTTTTTT
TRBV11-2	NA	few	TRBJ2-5	CASSSGGETQYF	TGTGCCAGCAGCTCAGGCGGGGAGACCCAGTACTTC
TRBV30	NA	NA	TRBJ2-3	CAWSVYTDTQYF	TGTGCCTGGAGTGTATACACAGATACGCAGTATTTT
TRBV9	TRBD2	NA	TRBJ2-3	CASSVGRSSGNTQYF	TGTGCCAGCAGCGTAGGTCGGTCTAGCGGAAATACGCAGTATTTT
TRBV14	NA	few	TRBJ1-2	CASSQLGVGGYTF	TGTGCCAGCAGCCAATTGGGGGTGGGTGGCTACACCTTC
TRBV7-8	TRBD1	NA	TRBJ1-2	CASSLVGQGSYGYTF	TGTGCCAGCAGCTTAGTAGGACAGGGTTCCTATGGCTACACCTTC
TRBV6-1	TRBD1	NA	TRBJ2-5	CASRTRTGGDPQYF	TGTGCCAGCAGAACTCGGACAGGGGGTGATCCTCAGTACTTC
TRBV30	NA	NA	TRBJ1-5	CAWKPRGGTDQPQHF	TGTGCCTGGAAGCCAAGGGGAGGGACGGATCAGCCCCAGCATTTT
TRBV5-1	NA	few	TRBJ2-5	CASSPGYQETQYF	TGCGCCAGCAGCCCGGGATATCAAGAGACCCAGTACTTC
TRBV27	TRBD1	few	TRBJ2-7	CASSGTAAYEQYF	TGTGCCAGCAGCGGGACAGCGGCCTACGAGCAGTACTTC
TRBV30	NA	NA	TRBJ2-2	CAWRRTVITGELFF	TGTGCCTGGAGAAGGACAGTCATCACCGGGGAGCTGTTTTTT
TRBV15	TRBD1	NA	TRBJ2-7	CATSTDRAYEQYF	TGTGCCACCAGCACGGACAGGGCCTACGAGCAGTACTTC
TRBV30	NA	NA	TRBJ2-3	CAWDRQGASTDTQYF	TGTGCCTGGGATAGACAAGGAGCTAGCACAGATACGCAGTATTTT
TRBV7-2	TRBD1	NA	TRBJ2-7	CASSSPDRLAYEQYF	TGTGCCAGCAGCTCCCCGGACAGGTTAGCCTACGAGCAGTACTTC
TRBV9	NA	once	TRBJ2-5	CASSVGVWETQYF	TGTGCCAGCAGCGTAGGGGTTTGGGAGACCCAGTACTTC
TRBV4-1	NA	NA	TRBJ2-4	CASSQVILGTSNIQYF	TGCGCCAGCAGCCAAGTAATCCTAGGGACGTCAAACATTCAGTACTTC